This record looks at one T cell receptor beta chain sequence and its context. The source of the sample is a study of blood T cell repertoires in COVID-19. About the study: From the United States, Italy and Spain came samples of acute and convalescent COVID-19.

There are 13 residues in the CDR3. CDR1 is KGHSH, CDR2 LQKENI, per germline. The germline V and J ends were trimmed by 2 bases and 3 bases, with 8 bases remaining between them. In the source study's methods: Researchers report that nucleated cell counts were estimated from reference gene primer amplification. Clones were read by immunoSEQ multiplex PCR, and TCRdb kept only the in-frame ones, dropping some. Clonal size and the V and J genes are those of that table, whereas D and trimming came from the DNA. Of some 290,000 clones listed, around 87% are singletons. During active infection, Seattle patients enrolled and were then monitored through disease.

The source of this sequence is a woman in her thirties or forties with COVID-19, enrolled during active disease. The genes are TRBV18 and TRBJ2-7, with D possibly being TRBD1 (5 bases). The sequenced sample consisted of peripheral blood. This CDR3 is CASSPKGNYEQYF. The CDR3 nucleotides read TGTGCCAGCTCACCAAAGGGGAACTACGAGCAGTACTTC.